The 5 T cell receptor beta chains below all came from one sample that was sequenced in a study of glioma-infiltrating T cells. Using RNA template, CDR3s of TCR alpha and beta were amplified with iRepertoire arm-PCR. MiXCR, run by TCRdb on the multiplex PCR reads, gives a single entry per CDR3 protein. The repertoire has about 380,000 distinct CDR3 sequences, roughly two fifths of them found once; the top ten carry 12%. Sequencing used glioma tissue, nonneoplastic brain tissue, or PBMCs (not recorded which). These receptors were collected from a human donor with low-grade glioma or glioblastoma, undergoing nonglioma brain surgery, or in good health (not recorded which).

This sequence joins TRBV6-1 and TRBJ2-7; no reliable D call. The V gene lost 6 bases and the J gene lost 2 bases, with 17 bases spanning the gap. The CDR3 has 15 amino acids. Germline lookup yields CDR1 MNHNS and CDR2 SASEGT. The CDR3: CASSQRVNVAYEQYF. The CDR3, as DNA: TGTGCCAGCAGCCAACGGGTGAACGTCGCCTACGAGCAGTACTTC.

The gene calls are TRBV15 and TRBJ2-4; D gene uncertain. Trimming removed 4 bases at V and 3 bases at J, with 13 bases between. Germline CDR1 LNHNV, CDR2 YYDKDF (reference sequence). The CDR3 is made up of 15 amino acids. The CDR3 sequence is CATSTLIGLKNIQYF. The CDR3 nucleotides read TGTGCCACCAGCACCCTGATCGGGCTCAAAAACATTCAGTACTTC.

This clonotype was seen more than once but under ten times. V is TRBV7-2 and J is TRBJ2-3; D ambiguous. Germline CDR1 reads SGHTA; CDR2 reads FQGNSA. Trimming cost V 1 base and J 0 bases, with 5 bases left between them. This CDR3 region has 14 residues. The CDR3 loop reads CASSLESSTDTQYF. In DNA form, the CDR3 reads TGTGCCAGCAGCTTAGAATCTAGCACAGATACGCAGTATTTT. Drawing the rest from reference TRBV7-2 and TRBJ2-3, the complete variable domain is GAGVSQSPSNKVTEKGKDVELRCDPISGHTALYWYRQSLGQGLEFLIYFQGNSAPDKSGLPSDRFSAERTGGSVSTLTIQRTQQEDSAVYLCASSLESSTDTQYFGPGTRLTVL.

This chain links TRBV19 with TRBJ2-6; 8 bases agree with TRBD1. In germline, CDR1 is LNHDA, CDR2 SQIVND (reference sequence). The V segment lost 5 bases and the J segment 0 bases; nucleotides outside the gene matches: 6. This CDR3 spans 17 amino acids. For the CDR3, the DNA is TGTGCCAGTAGTCCTGGGACAGGCCCCTCTGGGGCCAACGTCCTGACTTTC. Translated, it gives CASSPGTGPSGANVLTF.

This chain joins TRBV3-1 and TRBJ1-1, with D possibly being TRBD1 (5 bases). V lost 7 bases to trimming and J lost 1 base, with 10 bases between them. This CDR3 has 13 residues. Germline CDR1 is LGHDT and CDR2 is YNNKEL (reference sequence). CDR3 amino acids: CASTATANTEAFF. The CDR3 nucleotides are TGTGCCAGCACTGCGACAGCGAACACTGAAGCTTTCTTT.